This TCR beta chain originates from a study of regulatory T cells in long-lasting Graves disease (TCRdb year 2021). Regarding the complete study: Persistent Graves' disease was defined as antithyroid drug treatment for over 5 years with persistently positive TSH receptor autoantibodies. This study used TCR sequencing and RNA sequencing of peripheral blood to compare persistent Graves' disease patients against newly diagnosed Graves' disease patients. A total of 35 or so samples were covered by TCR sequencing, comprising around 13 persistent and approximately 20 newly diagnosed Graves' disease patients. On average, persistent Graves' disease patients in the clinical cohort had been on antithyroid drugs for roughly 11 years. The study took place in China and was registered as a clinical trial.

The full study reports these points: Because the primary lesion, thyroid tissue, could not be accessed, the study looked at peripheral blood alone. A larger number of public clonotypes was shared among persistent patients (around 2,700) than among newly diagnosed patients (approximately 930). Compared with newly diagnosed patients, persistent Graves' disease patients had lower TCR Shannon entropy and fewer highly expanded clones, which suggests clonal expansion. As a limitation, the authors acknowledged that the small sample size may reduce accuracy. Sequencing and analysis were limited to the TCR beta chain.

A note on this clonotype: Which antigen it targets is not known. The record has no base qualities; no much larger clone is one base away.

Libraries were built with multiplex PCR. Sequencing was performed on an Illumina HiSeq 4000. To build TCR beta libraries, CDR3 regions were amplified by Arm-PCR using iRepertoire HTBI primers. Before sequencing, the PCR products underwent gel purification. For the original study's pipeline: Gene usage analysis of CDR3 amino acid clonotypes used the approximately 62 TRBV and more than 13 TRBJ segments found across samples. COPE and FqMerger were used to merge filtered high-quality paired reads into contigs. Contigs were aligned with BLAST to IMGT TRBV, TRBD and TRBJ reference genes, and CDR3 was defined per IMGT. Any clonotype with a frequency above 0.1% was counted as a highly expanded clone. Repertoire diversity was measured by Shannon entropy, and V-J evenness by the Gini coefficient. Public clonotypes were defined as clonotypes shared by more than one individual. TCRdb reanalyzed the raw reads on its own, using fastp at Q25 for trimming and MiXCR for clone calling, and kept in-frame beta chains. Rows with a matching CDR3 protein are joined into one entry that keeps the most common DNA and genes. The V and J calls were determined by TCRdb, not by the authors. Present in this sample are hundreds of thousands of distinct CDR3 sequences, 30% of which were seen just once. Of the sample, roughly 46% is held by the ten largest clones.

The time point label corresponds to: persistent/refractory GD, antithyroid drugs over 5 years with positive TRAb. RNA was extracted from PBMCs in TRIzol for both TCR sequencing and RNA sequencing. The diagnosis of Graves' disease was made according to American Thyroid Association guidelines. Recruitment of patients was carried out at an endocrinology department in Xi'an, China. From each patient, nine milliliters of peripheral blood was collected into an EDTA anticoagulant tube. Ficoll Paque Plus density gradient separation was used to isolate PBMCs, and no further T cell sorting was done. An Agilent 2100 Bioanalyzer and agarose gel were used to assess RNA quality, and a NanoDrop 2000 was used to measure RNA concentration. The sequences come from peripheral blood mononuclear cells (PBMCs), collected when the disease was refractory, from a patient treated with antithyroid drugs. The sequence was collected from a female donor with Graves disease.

CDR3 loop: CSASTQGDEQYF. The nucleotides read TGCAGTGCTAGCACACAGGGTGACGAGCAGTACTTC. The V gene is TRBV20-1 and the J gene is TRBJ2-7; matching of 6 bases hints at TRBD1 as the D gene. CDR1 and CDR2 are read off the germline V gene (reference sequence) as DFQATT and SNEGSKA. The junction carries 11 bases between V and J, which are trimmed by 3 bases and 5 bases respectively. The CDR3 covers 12 residues, taking in both the cysteine and the phenylalanine. The retained sequence is limited to the CDR3, 36 bases, with the frame set at the first base.